A few counts support the clone carrying this TCR beta chain. The target antigen is unknown. Donors were all healthy Caucasians. Looked up from germline, CDR1 is SGHTA and CDR2 is FQGNSA. The CDR3 length is 13 residues. Trimming cost V 2 bases and J 3 bases, with 8 bases left between them. This specimen belongs to a study of identical twins. TCRdb called the 5' RACE reads again in MiXCR, with one record for every CDR3 protein. The table records a few hundred thousand distinct CDR3 sequences, about 8.3% of them present only once. Overall study findings and caveats: Cord blood beta clonotypes present at high abundance carried fewer insertions; no such pattern appeared in memory repertoires. Zero-insertion analyses might be partly confounded by invariant T cells like MAIT and iNKT. Among out-of-frame alpha sequences shared by twins, low generation probability occurred in excess.

Another study also made use of these data, one on yellow fever vaccine responses in identical twins.

This rearrangement joins TRBV7-2 to TRBJ2-7, with D unclear. The material sequenced was CD8+ T cells sorted from blood. The origin of this receptor is a woman aged 18 to 35 in good health. The CDR3 loop is CASSLWAGYEQYF. The CDR3 coding sequence is TGTGCCAGCAGCTTATGGGCAGGCTACGAGCAGTACTTC.